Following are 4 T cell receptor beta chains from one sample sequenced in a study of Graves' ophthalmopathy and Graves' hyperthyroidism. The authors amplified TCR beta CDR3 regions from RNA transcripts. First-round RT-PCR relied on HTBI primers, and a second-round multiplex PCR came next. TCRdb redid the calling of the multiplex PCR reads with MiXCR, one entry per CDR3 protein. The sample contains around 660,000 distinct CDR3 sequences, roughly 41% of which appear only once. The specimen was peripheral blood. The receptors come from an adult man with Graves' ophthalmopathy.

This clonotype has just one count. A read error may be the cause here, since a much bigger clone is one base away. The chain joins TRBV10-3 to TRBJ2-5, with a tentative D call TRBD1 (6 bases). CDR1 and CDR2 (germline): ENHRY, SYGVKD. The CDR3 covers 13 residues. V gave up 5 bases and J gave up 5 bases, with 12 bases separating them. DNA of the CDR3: TGTGCCATCAGTCAACAGGGCTGGGAGACCCAGTACTTC. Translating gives CAISQQGWETQYF.

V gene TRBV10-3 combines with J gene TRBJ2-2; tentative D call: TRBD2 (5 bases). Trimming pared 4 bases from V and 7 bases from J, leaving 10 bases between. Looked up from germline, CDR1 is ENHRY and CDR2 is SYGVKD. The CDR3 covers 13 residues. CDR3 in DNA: TGTGCCATCAGTGCCCCCGGGGTCGGGGAGCTGTTTTTT. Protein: CAISAPGVGELFF.

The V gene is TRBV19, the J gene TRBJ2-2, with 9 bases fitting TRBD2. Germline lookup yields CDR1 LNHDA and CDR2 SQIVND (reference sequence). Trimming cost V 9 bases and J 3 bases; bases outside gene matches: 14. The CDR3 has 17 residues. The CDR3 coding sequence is TGTGCCAGCAGTTATGGCGGGAGGGCCTACGACACCGGGGAGCTGTTTTTT. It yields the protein CASSYGGRAYDTGELFF. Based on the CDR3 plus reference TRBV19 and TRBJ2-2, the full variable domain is DGGITQSPKYLFRKEGQNVTLSCEQNLNHDAMYWYRQDPGQGLRLIYYSQIVNDFQKGDIAEGYSVSREKKESFPLTVTSAQKNPTAFYLCASSYGGRAYDTGELFFGEGSRLTVL.

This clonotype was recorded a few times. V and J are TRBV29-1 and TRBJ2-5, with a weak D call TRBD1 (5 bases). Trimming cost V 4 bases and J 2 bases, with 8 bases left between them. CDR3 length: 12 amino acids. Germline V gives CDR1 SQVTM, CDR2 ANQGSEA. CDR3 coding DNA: TGCAGCGTTGCTCAGGGACAAGAGACCCAGTACTTC. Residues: CSVAQGQETQYF.